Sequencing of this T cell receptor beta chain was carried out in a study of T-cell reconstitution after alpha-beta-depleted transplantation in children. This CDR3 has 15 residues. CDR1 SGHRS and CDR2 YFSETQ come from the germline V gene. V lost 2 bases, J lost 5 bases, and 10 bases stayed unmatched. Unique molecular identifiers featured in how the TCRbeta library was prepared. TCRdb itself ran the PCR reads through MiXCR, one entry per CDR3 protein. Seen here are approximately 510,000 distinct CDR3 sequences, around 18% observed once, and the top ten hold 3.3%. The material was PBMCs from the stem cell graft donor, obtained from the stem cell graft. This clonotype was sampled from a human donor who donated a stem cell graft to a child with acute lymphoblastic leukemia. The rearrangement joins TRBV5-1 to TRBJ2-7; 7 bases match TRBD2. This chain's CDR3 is CASSLRSGMGNEQYF. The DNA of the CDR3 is TGCGCCAGCAGCTTAAGGAGCGGGATGGGAAACGAGCAGTACTTC. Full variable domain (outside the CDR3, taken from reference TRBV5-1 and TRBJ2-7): KAGVTQTPRYLIKTRGQQVTLSCSPISGHRSVSWYQQTPGQGLQFLFEYFSETQRNKGNFPGRFSGRQFSNSRSEMNVSTLELGDSALYLCASSLRSGMGNEQYFGPGTRLTVT.